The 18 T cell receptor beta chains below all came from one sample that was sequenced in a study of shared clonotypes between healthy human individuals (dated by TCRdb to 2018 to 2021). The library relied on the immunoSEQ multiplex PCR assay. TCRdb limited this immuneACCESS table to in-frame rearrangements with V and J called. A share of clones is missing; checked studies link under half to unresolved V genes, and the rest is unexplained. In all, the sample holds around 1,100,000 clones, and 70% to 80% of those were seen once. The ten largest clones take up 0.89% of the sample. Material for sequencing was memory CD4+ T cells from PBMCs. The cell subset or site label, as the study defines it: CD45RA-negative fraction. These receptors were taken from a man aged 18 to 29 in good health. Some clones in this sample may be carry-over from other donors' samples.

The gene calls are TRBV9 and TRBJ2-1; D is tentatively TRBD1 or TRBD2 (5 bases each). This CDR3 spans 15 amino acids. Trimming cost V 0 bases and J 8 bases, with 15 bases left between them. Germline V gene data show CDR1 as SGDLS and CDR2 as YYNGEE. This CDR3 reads CASSVGGWGIDEQFF. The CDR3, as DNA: TGTGCCAGCAGCGTAGGCGGTTGGGGGATTGATGAGCAGTTCTTC.

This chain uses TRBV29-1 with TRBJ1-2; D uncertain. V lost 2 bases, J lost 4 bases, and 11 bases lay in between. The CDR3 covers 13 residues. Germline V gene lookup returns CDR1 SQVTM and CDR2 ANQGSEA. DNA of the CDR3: TGCAGCGTTGAATCCGACGGACTCTATGGCTACACCTTC. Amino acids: CSVESDGLYGYTF.

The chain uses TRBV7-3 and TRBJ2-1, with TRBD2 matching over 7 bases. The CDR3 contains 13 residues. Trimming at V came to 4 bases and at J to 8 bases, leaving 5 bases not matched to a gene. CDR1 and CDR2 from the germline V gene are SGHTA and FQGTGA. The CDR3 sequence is CASSSSGRDEQFF. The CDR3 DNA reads TGTGCCAGCAGCTCTAGCGGAAGGGATGAGCAGTTCTTC.

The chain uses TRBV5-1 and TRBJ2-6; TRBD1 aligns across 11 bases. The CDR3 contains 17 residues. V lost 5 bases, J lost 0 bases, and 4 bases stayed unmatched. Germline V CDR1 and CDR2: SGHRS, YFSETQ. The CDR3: CASSTGTGGSGANVLTF. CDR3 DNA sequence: TGCGCCAGCAGTACCGGGACAGGGGGCTCTGGGGCCAACGTCCTGACTTTC.

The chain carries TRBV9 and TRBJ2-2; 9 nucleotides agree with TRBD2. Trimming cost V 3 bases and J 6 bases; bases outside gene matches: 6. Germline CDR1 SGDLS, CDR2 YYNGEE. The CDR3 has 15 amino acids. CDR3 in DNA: TGTGCCAGCAGCGATAGCGGGAGTAGGGCCGGGGAGCTGTTTTTT. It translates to CASSDSGSRAGELFF.

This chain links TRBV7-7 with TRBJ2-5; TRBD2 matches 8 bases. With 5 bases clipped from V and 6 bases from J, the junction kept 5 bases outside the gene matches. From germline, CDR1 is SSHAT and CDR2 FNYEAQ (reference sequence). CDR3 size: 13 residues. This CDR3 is CASSLGLGKTQYF. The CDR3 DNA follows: TGTGCCAGCAGCCTGGGACTAGGGAAGACCCAGTACTTC.

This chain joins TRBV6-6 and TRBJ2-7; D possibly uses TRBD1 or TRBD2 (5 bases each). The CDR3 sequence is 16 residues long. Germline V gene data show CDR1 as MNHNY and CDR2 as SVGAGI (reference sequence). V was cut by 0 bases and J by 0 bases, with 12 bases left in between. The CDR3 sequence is CASSYSLEDTSYEQYF. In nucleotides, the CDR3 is TGTGCCAGCAGTTACTCGCTGGAGGACACCTCCTACGAGCAGTACTTC.

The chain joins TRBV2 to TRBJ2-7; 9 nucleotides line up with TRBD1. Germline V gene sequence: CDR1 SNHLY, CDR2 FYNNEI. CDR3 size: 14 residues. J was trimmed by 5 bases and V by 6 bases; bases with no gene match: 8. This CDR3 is CASSEHTGGNEQYF. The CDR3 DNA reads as TGTGCCAGCAGCGAACATACAGGGGGCAACGAGCAGTACTTC.

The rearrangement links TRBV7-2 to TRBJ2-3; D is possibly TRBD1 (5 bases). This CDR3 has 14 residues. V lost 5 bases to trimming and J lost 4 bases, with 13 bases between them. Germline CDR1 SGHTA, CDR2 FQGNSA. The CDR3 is CASSPDSTADTQYF. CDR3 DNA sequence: TGTGCCAGCAGCCCAGACAGTACAGCAGATACGCAGTATTTT.

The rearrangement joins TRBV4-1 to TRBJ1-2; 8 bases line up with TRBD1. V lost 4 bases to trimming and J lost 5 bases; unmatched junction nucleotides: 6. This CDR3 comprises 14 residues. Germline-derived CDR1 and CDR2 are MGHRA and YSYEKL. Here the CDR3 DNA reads TGCGCCAGCAGCCTCCCGGGACAGGATTATGGCTACACCTTC. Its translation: CASSLPGQDYGYTF.

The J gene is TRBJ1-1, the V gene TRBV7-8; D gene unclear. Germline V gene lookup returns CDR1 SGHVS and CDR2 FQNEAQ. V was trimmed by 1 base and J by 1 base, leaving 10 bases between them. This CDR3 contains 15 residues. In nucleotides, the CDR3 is TGTGCCAGCAGCTTAGTCCTGGCCGAGAACACTGAAGCTTTCTTT. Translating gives CASSLVLAENTEAFF.

The CDR3: CASSRQTNTEAFF. CDR3 nucleotides: TGCGCCAGCAGCAGACAGACGAACACTGAAGCTTTCTTT. V gene TRBV10-1 combines with J gene TRBJ1-1, with D possibly matching TRBD1 (5 bases). With 6 bases removed from V and 1 base from J, the gap between germline ends came to 9 bases. Germline V CDR1 and CDR2: WNHNN, SYGVQD (reference sequence). The CDR3 has 13 amino acids.

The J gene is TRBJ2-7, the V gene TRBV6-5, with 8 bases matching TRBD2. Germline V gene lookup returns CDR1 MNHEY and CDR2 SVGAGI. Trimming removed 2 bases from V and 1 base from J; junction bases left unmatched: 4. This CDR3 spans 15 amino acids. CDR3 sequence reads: CASSYSQRESYEQYF. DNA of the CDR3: TGTGCCAGCAGTTACAGCCAGCGGGAGTCCTACGAGCAGTACTTC.

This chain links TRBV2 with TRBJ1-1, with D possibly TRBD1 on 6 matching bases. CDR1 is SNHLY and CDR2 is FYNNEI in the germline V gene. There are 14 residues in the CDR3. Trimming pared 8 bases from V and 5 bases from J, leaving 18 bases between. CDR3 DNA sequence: TGTGCCAGCGCATCTGCGGGGGGGCGGACTGAAGCTTTCTTT. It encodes CASASAGGRTEAFF.

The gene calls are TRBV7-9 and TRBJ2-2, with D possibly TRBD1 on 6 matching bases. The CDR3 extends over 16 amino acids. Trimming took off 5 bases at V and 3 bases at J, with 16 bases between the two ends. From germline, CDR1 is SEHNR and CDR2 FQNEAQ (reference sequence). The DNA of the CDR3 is TGTGCCAGCAGCCAGGGGCCAAACAGGGACACCGGGGAGCTGTTTTTT. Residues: CASSQGPNRDTGELFF. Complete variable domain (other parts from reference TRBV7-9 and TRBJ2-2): DTGVSQNPRHKITKRGQNVTFRCDPISEHNRLYWYRQTLGQGPEFLTYFQNEAQLEKSRLLSDRFSAERPKGSFSTLEIQRTEQGDSAMYLCASSQGPNRDTGELFFGEGSRLTVL.

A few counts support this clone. This CDR3 is CASSPMWVDTQYF. In DNA, the CDR3 is TGTGCCAGCTCACCAATGTGGGTAGATACGCAGTATTTT. The V gene is TRBV18, the J gene TRBJ2-3; D is unclear. The V and J ends lost 2 bases and 5 bases respectively, with 8 bases between them. The germline gives CDR1 KGHSH, CDR2 LQKENI. The CDR3 loop spans 13 amino acids.

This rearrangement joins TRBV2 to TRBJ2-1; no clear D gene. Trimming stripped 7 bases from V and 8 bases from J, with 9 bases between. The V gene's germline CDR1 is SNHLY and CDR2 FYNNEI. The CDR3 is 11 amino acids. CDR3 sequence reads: CASKMNDEQFF. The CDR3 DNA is TGTGCCAGCAAAATGAACGATGAGCAGTTCTTC.

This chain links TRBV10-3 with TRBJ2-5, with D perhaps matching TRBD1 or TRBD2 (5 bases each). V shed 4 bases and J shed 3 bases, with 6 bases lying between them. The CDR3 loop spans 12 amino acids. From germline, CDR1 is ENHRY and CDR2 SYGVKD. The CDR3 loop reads CAISGGEETQYF. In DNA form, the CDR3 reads TGTGCCATCAGTGGAGGGGAAGAGACCCAGTACTTC.